Each of the 5 T cell receptor beta chains below was sequenced from the same sample in a study of blood T cell repertoires in COVID-19. Some clones are missing from TCRdb's copy, which holds only in-frame ones; the method was immunoSEQ multiplex PCR. The sample records approximately 80,000 clones, around 87% being singletons. Sequences were obtained from peripheral blood. The receptor set was obtained from a man between 40 and 49 years old with acute or convalescent COVID-19.

The DNA for the CDR3 is TGCGCCAGCTCCCGGGACAGGGACGCAGATACGCAGTATTTT. Its translation is CASSRDRDADTQYF. The rearrangement uses TRBV10-1 and TRBJ2-3; 9 positions match TRBD1. The CDR3 is 14 residues long. CDR1 and CDR2 (germline): WNHNN, SYGVQD (reference sequence). The trim removed 8 bases at V and 4 bases at J, leaving 7 bases unmatched.

This chain links TRBV29-1 with TRBJ1-2, with a possible D match to TRBD1 (6 bases). The V end was cut by 7 bases, the J end by 2 bases, with 17 bases between. Germline CDR1 is SQVTM and CDR2 is ANQGSEA. The length of the CDR3 is 14 residues. The DNA of the CDR3 is TGCAGCGCTGCTGGGGGCGCTTTCAACTATGGCTACACCTTC. As protein: CSAAGGAFNYGYTF.

The chain employs TRBV6-5 and TRBJ2-7; D not certain. Germline V gene lookup returns CDR1 MNHEY and CDR2 SVGAGI. The CDR3 is 13 amino acids. Trimming pared 0 bases from V and 3 bases from J, leaving 6 bases between. CDR3 residues: CASSYSQFYEQYF. The CDR3 DNA reads as TGTGCCAGCAGTTACTCGCAGTTCTACGAGCAGTACTTC.

This clone turned up a few times. Other DNA sequences within the sample encode an identical CDR3. CDR3 sequence reads: CASSWTSTDTQYF. The DNA of the CDR3 is TGTGCCAGCAGCTGGACTAGCACAGATACGCAGTATTTT. The chain couples TRBV11-3 to TRBJ2-3; D possibly corresponds to TRBD2 (5 bases). CDR1 SGHNT and CDR2 YENEEA come from the germline V gene. This CDR3 has 13 residues. The germline V and J ends were trimmed by 4 bases and 0 bases, with 5 bases remaining between them.

The rearrangement uses TRBV5-1 and TRBJ2-7; 8 bases match TRBD1. V gave up 1 base and J gave up 1 base; unmatched junction bases: 7. Germline CDR1 is SGHRS and CDR2 is YFSETQ. The CDR3 sequence is 16 residues long. The CDR3 protein is CASSLRPGQESYEQYF. The CDR3 DNA reads as TGCGCCAGCAGCTTGAGGCCGGGACAGGAGTCCTACGAGCAGTACTTC.